This TCR beta chain was sequenced for a study of blood T cell repertoires in COVID-19. In the study overall: PBMCs, B-cell-depleted T cells, or T cells provided the cDNA or gDNA that made up the material.

The Seattle patients joined while their infection was active and were tracked longitudinally afterward. The germline CDR1 and CDR2 sequences are MRHNA and SNTAGT. The CDR3 has 14 amino acids. The ends lost 5 bases at V and 9 bases at J; junction bases unmatched: 6. Only in-frame clones appear in the TCRdb table, and some are missing; sequencing was by immunoSEQ multiplex PCR. The sample has some 160,000 clones, approximately 91% seen once. V is TRBV6-4 and J is TRBJ2-1; TRBD2 aligns across 11 bases. The receptor comes from a man younger than 35 with COVID-19, enrolled during active disease. The sequenced sample was peripheral blood. CDR3 nucleotide sequence: TGTGCCAGCAGTCAACTAGCGGGAGATCTTGAGCAGTTCTTC. It encodes CASSQLAGDLEQFF.